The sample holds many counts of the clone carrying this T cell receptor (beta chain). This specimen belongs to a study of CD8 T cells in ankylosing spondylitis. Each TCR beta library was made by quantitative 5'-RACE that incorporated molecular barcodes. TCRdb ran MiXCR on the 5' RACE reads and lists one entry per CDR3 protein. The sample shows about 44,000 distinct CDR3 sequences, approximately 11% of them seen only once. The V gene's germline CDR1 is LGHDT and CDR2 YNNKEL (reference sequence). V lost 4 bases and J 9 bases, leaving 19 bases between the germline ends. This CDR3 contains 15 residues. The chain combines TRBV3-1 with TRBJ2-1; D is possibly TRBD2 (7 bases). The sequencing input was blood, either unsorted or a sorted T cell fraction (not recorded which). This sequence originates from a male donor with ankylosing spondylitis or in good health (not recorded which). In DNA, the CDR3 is TGTGCCAGCAGCCCGGAGCCGGGGGGCTCCGGTGAGCAGTTCTTC. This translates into CASSPEPGGSGEQFF.